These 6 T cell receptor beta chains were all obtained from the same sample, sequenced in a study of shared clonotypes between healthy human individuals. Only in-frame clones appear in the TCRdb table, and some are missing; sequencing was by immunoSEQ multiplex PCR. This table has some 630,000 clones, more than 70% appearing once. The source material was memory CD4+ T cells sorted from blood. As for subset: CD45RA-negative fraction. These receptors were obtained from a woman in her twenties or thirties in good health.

The DNA for the CDR3 is TGTGCCACCGAGGGCGGGAGAACATACAATGAGCAGTTCTTC. This codes for CATEGGRTYNEQFF. The gene calls are TRBV15 and TRBJ2-1; 7 positions agree with TRBD2. V trimming: 8 bases; J trimming: 4 bases; junction bases outside the gene matches: 8. Germline assignment: CDR1 LNHNV and CDR2 YYDKDF (reference sequence). The CDR3 is 14 amino acids. Filled out from reference TRBV15 and TRBJ2-1, the complete variable domain reads DAMVIQNPRYQVTQFGKPVTLSCSQTLNHNVMYWYQQKSSQAPKLLFHYYDKDFNNEADTPDNFQSRRPNTSFCFLDIRSPGLGDTAMYLCATEGGRTYNEQFFGPGTRLTVL.

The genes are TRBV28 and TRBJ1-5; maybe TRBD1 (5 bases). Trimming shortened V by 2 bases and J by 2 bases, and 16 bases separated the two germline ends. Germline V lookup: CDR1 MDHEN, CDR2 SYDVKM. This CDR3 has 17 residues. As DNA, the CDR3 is TGTGCCAGCAGTTTAACAGGTTCGGGGTCACGCAATCAGCCCCAGCATTTT. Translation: CASSLTGSGSRNQPQHF.

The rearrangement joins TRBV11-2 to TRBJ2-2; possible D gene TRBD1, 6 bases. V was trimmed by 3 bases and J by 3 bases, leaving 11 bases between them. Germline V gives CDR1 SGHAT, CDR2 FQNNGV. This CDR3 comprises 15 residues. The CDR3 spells CASSLVGGHTGELFF. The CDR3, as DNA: TGTGCCAGCAGCTTGGTAGGGGGACACACCGGGGAGCTGTTTTTT. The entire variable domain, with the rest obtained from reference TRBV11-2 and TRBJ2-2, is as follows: EAGVAQSPRYKIIEKRQSVAFWCNPISGHATLYWYQQILGQGPKLLIQFQNNGVVDDSQLPKDRFSAERLKGVDSTLKIQPAKLEDSAVYLCASSLVGGHTGELFFGEGSRLTVL.

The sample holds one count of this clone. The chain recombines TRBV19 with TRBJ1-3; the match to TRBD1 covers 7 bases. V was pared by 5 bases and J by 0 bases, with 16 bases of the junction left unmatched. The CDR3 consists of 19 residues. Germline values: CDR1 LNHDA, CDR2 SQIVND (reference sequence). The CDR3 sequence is CASSPGTVLVPSSGNTIYF. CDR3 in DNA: TGTGCCAGTAGTCCCGGGACAGTCCTAGTCCCATCCTCTGGAAACACCATATATTTT. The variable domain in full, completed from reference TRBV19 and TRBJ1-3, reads DGGITQSPKYLFRKEGQNVTLSCEQNLNHDAMYWYRQDPGQGLRLIYYSQIVNDFQKGDIAEGYSVSREKKESFPLTVTSAQKNPTAFYLCASSPGTVLVPSSGNTIYFGEGSWLTVV.

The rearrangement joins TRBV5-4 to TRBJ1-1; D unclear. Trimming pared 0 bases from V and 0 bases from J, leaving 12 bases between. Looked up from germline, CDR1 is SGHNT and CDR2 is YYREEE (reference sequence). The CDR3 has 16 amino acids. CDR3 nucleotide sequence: TGTGCCAGCAGCTTGGACGTGTCCATTATGAACACTGAAGCTTTCTTT. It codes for CASSLDVSIMNTEAFF. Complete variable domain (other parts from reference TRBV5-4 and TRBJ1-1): ETGVTQSPTHLIKTRGQQVTLRCSSQSGHNTVSWYQQALGQGPQFIFQYYREEENGRGNFPPRFSGLQFPNYSSELNVNALELDDSALYLCASSLDVSIMNTEAFFGQGTRLTVV.

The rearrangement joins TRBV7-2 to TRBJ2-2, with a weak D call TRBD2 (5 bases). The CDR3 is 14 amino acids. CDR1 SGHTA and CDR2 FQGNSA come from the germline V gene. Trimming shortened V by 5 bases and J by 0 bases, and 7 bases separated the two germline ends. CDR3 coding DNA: TGTGCCAGCAGCCCGCGGGCGAACACCGGGGAGCTGTTTTTT. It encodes CASSPRANTGELFF.